This entry is about one T cell receptor beta chain. It lacks a known antigen. No quality values exist for individual bases; no much larger clone is one base distant. This record belongs to a study of shared clonotypes between healthy human individuals (TCRdb year 2020). Study-wide context: The cohort comprised two women and three men aged 18 to 49 years. To increase sequencing depth and limit assay-specific biases, different laboratories used diverse techniques to prepare libraries and sequence TCR repertoires. For each donor, three plates each were used for CD4 naive and CD4 memory, two plates were used for CD8 naive, and one plate was used for CD8 memory. Leukapheresis yielded between about 0.9 and 10 billion PBMCs per donor. To estimate repertoire size and how much clonotype sharing occurs between individuals, the study deeply sequenced the blood TCR repertoires of several healthy adults.

Points the paper makes about the study in general: Incomplete sequencing was indicated by rarefaction of sorted-subset datasets, despite the large sequencing depth. Estimated clonotype richness was generally larger for naive than for memory subsets. Pairwise subsampling led to the expectation that sequencing depth would affect the degree of clonotype sharing among donors. Sampling was restricted to blood, and TCR repertoires in tissues likely differ from the TCR repertoires found in blood. Clonotypes shared by all four sorted-subset donors showed higher generation probabilities than non-shared clonotypes. The small number of donors limited the genetic and exposure-history diversity represented. Across several donors, approximately 5% of naive CD4, 3.5% of naive CD8, about 2% of memory CD4, and approximately 0.4% of memory CD8 clonotypes were shared.

Between the V and J ends, shortened by 3 bases and 10 bases respectively, the junction contains 18 bases. CDR1 and CDR2 are drawn from the germline V gene (reference sequence): LNHDA, SQIVND. Its CDR3 holds 15 amino acids, cysteine through phenylalanine. Of all the DNA, just the CDR3 is kept, 45 bases in frame from base 1. Donors were healthy HIV-negative adults with no recently reported acute infections or vaccinations. Every donor was a Caucasian adult living in Nashville, Tennessee, USA. Magnetic negative selection was used to enrich CD4+ T cells, after which naive cells were positively selected on CD45RA and the negative fraction became the memory subset. Blood was collected by leukapheresis, and PBMCs were isolated by Ficoll-Histopaque density gradient centrifugation and then cryopreserved in liquid nitrogen vapor phase. Analytical flow cytometry was used to check the purity and quantity of every magnetically sorted T cell population. Genomic DNA was isolated from each sorted fraction and quantified by UV absorbance on a Nanodrop 2000c.

Using the deep immunoSEQ assay, multiplex PCR amplified TCR CDR3 regions from genomic DNA. For each cell subset, the extracted genomic DNA was distributed evenly across all wells of several immunoSEQ 96-well plates, and each plate served as one replicate. For sorted subsets, approximately 210 ng of genomic DNA, equivalent to around 30,000 T cell genomes, went into each replicate PCR. Purified libraries were measured with a Qubit 3.0 fluorometer, size-checked on a Bioanalyzer 2100, and measured again with the KAPA Library Quantification kit. A separate single-read 150-cycle Illumina NextSeq 550 flow cell was used to sequence each immunoSEQ 96-well plate. In the paper's pipeline: Because the immunoSEQ output included only junctional sequences and no quality scores, the filtering could not be the same as the filtering used for full-length reads. To assign V/J genes and CDR3, sequences were annotated against IMGT germline references using PyIR, a Python wrapper for IgBLAST v1.9. Reads were filtered out if the reads had weak V/J assignments (E-value above 1e-6), no CDR3, stop codons, out-of-frame junctions, or ambiguous translated residues. V3J clonotypes were defined as sequences sharing an identical inferred V gene, J gene, and CDR3 amino acid sequence. The percentage overlap between two repertoires was calculated by dividing the number of shared unique clonotypes by the size of the smaller repertoire. Richness of each repertoire was evaluated using RTK rarefaction, the Chao1 estimator, and Recon v2.1 estimates of unobserved clonotypes. For all TCRbeta clonotypes obtained by the gDNA method from several donors, generation probabilities were computed with OLGA. TCRdb took over this immuneACCESS table, retaining in-frame rearrangements with V and J assigned. Such tables are incomplete; in checked studies, under half of the missing clones stem from an unresolved V gene, and the remainder is unexplained. From that table come the V and J calls and clone size; the DNA was used to work out D and trimming. For this sample there are a few hundred thousand clones; more than 95% appear just once. The leading ten clones occupy approximately 0.057% of the sample.

Material: naive CD4+ T cells sorted from blood. Interpreted using the paper, the cell subset or site label stands for: CD45RA+ positively selected. The sequence was collected from a young woman in good health. The V gene is TRBV19 and the J gene is TRBJ1-4, and perhaps TRBD1 as D gene, on 5 matching bases. The sequenced DNA is TGTGCCAGTAGTATTCGGCGTTCGCGGAGGGGAAAACTGTTTTTT. Its coded protein is CASSIRRSRRGKLFF.